This T cell receptor (beta chain) was found in a study of T-cell reconstitution after alpha-beta-depleted transplantation in children. For TCRbeta, the library was prepared with unique molecular identifiers. TCRdb recomputed calls from the PCR reads with MiXCR, one row per CDR3 protein. In the table there are under 20,000 distinct CDR3 sequences, over 10% of which are singletons. V shed 4 bases and J shed 0 bases, with 13 bases lying between them. The CDR3 is 16 residues long. Germline V gene sequence: CDR1 KGHDR, CDR2 SFDVKD. The table lists this clonotype with many counts. The source was PBMCs, mostly from graft donor cells, collected 60 days after TCRalphabeta/CD19-depleted stem cell transplant. The chain joins TRBV24-1 to TRBJ2-3; a weak D match, TRBD1 (5 bases). This receptor was identified in a female patient aged 2 to 10 who had a stem cell transplant for congenital amegakaryocytic thrombocytopenia, so the T cells may come from the graft donor. CDR3 sequence: CATSETPGLSTDTQYF. CDR3 nucleotide sequence: TGTGCCACCAGTGAGACTCCAGGGCTTAGCACAGATACGCAGTATTTT.